The 20 T cell receptor beta chains listed next were all sequenced from one sample in a study of blood T cell repertoires in COVID-19. Data came from immunoSEQ multiplex PCR; TCRdb stores just in-frame clones and leaves some out. In the table there are about 230,000 clones, just under 90% of which are singletons. Sequences were obtained from PBMCs or T cells enriched from blood (not recorded which). Every receptor here comes from a woman in her thirties with acute COVID-19.

This clone showed up just once. The junction does not match germline at one end; this may be a read error. This sequence joins TRBV2 and TRBJ2-7; 8 bases map to TRBD1. This CDR3 is 13 amino acids long. Germline V gene lookup returns CDR1 SNHLY and CDR2 FYNNEI. Here the CDR3 reads CASSELDTGGTPF. The DNA for the CDR3 is TGTGCCAGCAGTGAGCTCGATACAGGGGGAACCCCCTTC. The entire variable domain, with the rest obtained from reference TRBV2 and TRBJ2-7, is as follows: EPEVTQTPSHQVTQMGQEVILRCVPISNHLYFYWYRQILGQKVEFLVSFYNNEISEKSEIFDDQFSVERPDGSNFTLKIRSTKLEDSAMYFCASSELDTGGTPFGPGTRLTVT.

In its sample, this clone was seen once. The genes are TRBV6-2 or TRBV6-3 and TRBJ1-2; 7 bases are a match to TRBD1. Looked up from germline, CDR1 is MNHEY and CDR2 is SVGEGT. Germline trimming cut 5 bases from V and 4 bases from J; bases unmatched to any gene: 10. The CDR3 consists of 15 residues. The CDR3 nucleotides are TGTGCCAGCAGTCCCCCGGGACAGCCGTTCTATGGCTACACCTTC. This gives the protein CASSPPGQPFYGYTF.

This clone was seen just once. The CDR3 nucleotides are TGTGCCAGCAGTACCGACAGGGGATTTTCGTCCGGGGAGCTGTTTTTT. As protein: CASSTDRGFSSGELFF. The chain recombines TRBV2 with TRBJ2-2; TRBD1 matches at 8 bases. Losses at the gene ends were 5 bases for V and 6 bases for J; bases not matched to a gene: 11. Germline V gene sequence: CDR1 SNHLY, CDR2 FYNNEI. This CDR3 has 16 residues. The full variable domain, with the rest looked up from reference TRBV2 and TRBJ2-2, is EPEVTQTPSHQVTQMGQEVILRCVPISNHLYFYWYRQILGQKVEFLVSFYNNEISEKSEIFDDQFSVERPDGSNFTLKIRSTKLEDSAMYFCASSTDRGFSSGELFFGEGSRLTVL.

V usage is TRBV9 and J usage is TRBJ1-2; D perhaps matches TRBD1 (6 bases). The CDR3 has 14 amino acids. Trimming left V 0 bases short and J 2 bases short, with 8 bases between. Per the germline V gene, CDR1 is SGDLS and CDR2 is YYNGEE. The CDR3 reads CASSVGRGNYGYTF. CDR3 nucleotide sequence: TGTGCCAGCAGCGTAGGCAGGGGAAACTATGGCTACACCTTC.

The chain is built from TRBV5-4 and TRBJ2-2, with a weak D call TRBD2 (7 bases). Germline CDR1 reads SGHNT; CDR2 reads YYREEE (reference sequence). The CDR3 loop spans 16 amino acids. V was shortened by 1 base and J by 5 bases, with 15 bases between the two germline ends. In nucleotides, the CDR3 is TGTGCCAGCAGCTTGATGAGGGGGGGCCTTACCGGGGAGCTGTTTTTT. This encodes CASSLMRGGLTGELFF.

The V and J genes are TRBV18 and TRBJ1-3; perhaps TRBD1 as D (6 bases). The CDR3 totals 17 residues. Looked up from germline, CDR1 is KGHSH and CDR2 is LQKENI. V was pared by 3 bases and J by 0 bases, with 15 bases between. This chain's CDR3 is CASSPRDTRDSGNTIYF. CDR3 in DNA: TGTGCCAGCTCACCTAGGGACACGCGAGACTCTGGAAACACCATATATTTT.

This chain joins TRBV29-1 and TRBJ2-5, with D unresolved. The V gene lost 6 bases and the J gene lost 3 bases, with 8 bases spanning the gap. CDR1 and CDR2 (germline): SQVTM, ANQGSEA. The CDR3 runs to 11 residues. The CDR3 here is CSVGTKETQYF. CDR3 sequence (DNA): TGCAGCGTGGGCACTAAAGAGACCCAGTACTTC.

With regard to this clone: The sample carries other DNA sequences with the same CDR3. The chain carries TRBV2 and TRBJ2-7, with 9 positions matching TRBD1. The CDR3 is 14 amino acids. Germline lookup yields CDR1 SNHLY and CDR2 FYNNEI. V shed 8 bases and J 4 bases; nucleotides not matched to a gene: 9. DNA for the CDR3: TGTGCCAGCTCCGGGACAGGGTATTCATACGAGCAGTACTTC. This gives the protein CASSGTGYSYEQYF.

The rearrangement uses TRBV27 and TRBJ2-7; D possibly corresponds to TRBD2 (7 bases). Between the trimmed V and J ends, which lost 7 bases and 0 bases, there was a span of 13 bases. The CDR3 contains 14 residues. Germline V gives CDR1 MNHEY, CDR2 SMNVEV (reference sequence). The CDR3 protein is CASTAGAGSYEQYF. The DNA of the CDR3 is TGTGCCAGCACGGCGGGGGCAGGCTCCTACGAGCAGTACTTC.

The chain is built from TRBV9 and TRBJ2-3; 12 bases map to TRBD2. The germline V gene has CDR1 SGDLS and CDR2 YYNGEE. There are 16 residues in the CDR3. With 5 bases clipped from V and 6 bases from J, the junction kept 10 bases outside the gene matches. CDR3 protein: CASSARLAGAQDTQYF. CDR3 DNA: TGTGCCAGCAGTGCCAGACTAGCGGGGGCGCAGGATACGCAGTATTTT.

The gene calls are TRBV6-2 or TRBV6-3 and TRBJ2-7; possible D gene TRBD1, 5 bases. This CDR3 is 13 amino acids long. V was clipped by 2 bases and J by 6 bases, with 11 bases between them. The germline V gene encodes CDR1 MNHEY and CDR2 SVGEGT. The CDR3 DNA sequence: TGTGCCAGCAGTTACGGTCACGACAGCGAGCAGTACTTC. It yields the protein CASSYGHDSEQYF.

The chain is built from TRBV5-1 and TRBJ2-1; 11 bases map to TRBD1. After removal of 4 bases from V and 6 bases from J, the junction contained 3 bases not matched to a gene. The V gene's germline CDR1 is SGHRS and CDR2 YFSETQ. The CDR3 totals 14 residues. The CDR3 nucleotides read TGCGCCAGCAGCCTCGGACAGGGGGCCAATGAGCAGTTCTTC. It encodes CASSLGQGANEQFF.

The genes are TRBV6-6 and TRBJ1-2; D is ambiguous. V was cut by 7 bases and J by 3 bases, with 12 bases left in between. The CDR3 has 13 amino acids. The germline V gene has CDR1 MNHNY and CDR2 SVGAGI (reference sequence). The CDR3 sequence is CASMSGRDYGYTF. DNA of the CDR3: TGTGCCAGCATGTCCGGGAGGGACTATGGCTACACCTTC.

The CDR3 spells CAWSVGEAADTQYF. In DNA, the CDR3 is TGTGCCTGGAGTGTAGGGGAGGCGGCAGATACGCAGTATTTT. The J gene is TRBJ2-3, the V gene TRBV30; a possible D gene is TRBD2 (6 bases). The germline V gene has CDR1 GTSNPN and CDR2 SVGIG (reference sequence). The CDR3 runs 14 residues. Deletions cut 0 bases from V and 4 bases from J, with 11 bases between. Based on the CDR3 plus reference TRBV30 and TRBJ2-3, the full variable domain is SQTIHQWPATLVQPVGSPLSLECTVEGTSNPNLYWYRQAAGRGLQLLFYSVGIGQISSEVPQNLSASRPQDRQFILSSKKLLLSDSGFYLCAWSVGEAADTQYFGPGTRLTVL.

The V and J genes are TRBV30 and TRBJ1-2; TRBD1 matches 10 bases. The CDR3 runs 16 residues. Germline V gene data show CDR1 as GTSNPN and CDR2 as SVGIG (reference sequence). The J segment lost 0 bases and the V segment lost 1 base, leaving 5 bases of the junction unmatched. CDR3 nucleotide sequence: TGTGCCTGGAGTGGGACAGGGGGACTTTCTAACTATGGCTACACCTTC. The encoded protein is CAWSGTGGLSNYGYTF. The full variable domain, in which reference TRBV30 and TRBJ1-2 provide the parts outside the CDR3, is SQTIHQWPATLVQPVGSPLSLECTVEGTSNPNLYWYRQAAGRGLQLLFYSVGIGQISSEVPQNLSASRPQDRQFILSSKKLLLSDSGFYLCAWSGTGGLSNYGYTFGSGTRLTVV.

This clone was observed a handful of times. The chain is built from TRBV29-1 and TRBJ1-1, with D perhaps matching TRBD1 (5 bases). The CDR3 contains 12 residues. Germline V gene data show CDR1 as SQVTM and CDR2 as ANQGSEA. The V and J ends lost 6 bases and 7 bases respectively, with 15 bases between them. CDR3 sequence: CSVITGTNEAFF. The CDR3 DNA reads as TGCAGCGTGATCACCGGGACTAATGAAGCTTTCTTT.

V usage is TRBV9 and J usage is TRBJ2-1, with a possible D match to TRBD2 (6 bases). V dropped 0 bases and J dropped 0 bases, with 13 bases sitting between them. This CDR3 contains 17 residues. Germline V lookup: CDR1 SGDLS, CDR2 YYNGEE. This CDR3 is CASSVEGGDSSYNEQFF. CDR3 DNA sequence: TGTGCCAGCAGCGTAGAGGGAGGCGATAGCTCCTACAATGAGCAGTTCTTC.

This clone has a single count. The chain recombines TRBV7-9 with TRBJ2-6; TRBD1 matches 8 bases. Trimming cost V 5 bases and J 14 bases; bases outside gene matches: 14. The CDR3 extends over 15 amino acids. The germline V gene encodes CDR1 SEHNR and CDR2 FQNEAQ (reference sequence). The CDR3 loop is CASSLGAAGGWILTF. CDR3 DNA: TGTGCCAGCAGCCTAGGAGCGGCAGGGGGCTGGATCCTGACTTTC.

The J gene is TRBJ1-2, the V gene TRBV11-2; D uncertain. Germline CDR1 and CDR2: SGHAT and FQNNGV. The CDR3 sequence is 11 residues long. Trimming pared 5 bases from V and 7 bases from J, leaving 8 bases between. The CDR3: CASSPTSGYTF. The CDR3 DNA is TGTGCCAGCAGCCCAACAAGTGGCTACACCTTC.

This chain connects TRBV5-1 to TRBJ2-7; weak D call: TRBD1 (5 bases). The CDR3 covers 15 residues. Per the germline V gene, CDR1 is SGHRS and CDR2 is YFSETQ. Trimming shortened V by 0 bases and J by 4 bases, and 14 bases separated the two germline ends. CDR3 region: CASSLGQGFEYEQYF. The CDR3 DNA sequence: TGCGCCAGCAGCTTGGGGCAGGGTTTTGAGTACGAGCAGTACTTC.